The clone carrying this TCR beta chain was seen many times. Its antigen is undetermined. The data are from a study of CD8 T cells in ankylosing spondylitis. Overall study results and limits: The clones that were linked to disease were reported to be significantly enriched in matched synovial fluid samples from ankylosing spondylitis patients. Ankylosing spondylitis blood appeared to be characterized by a TCR beta motif of eight or nine highly homologous variants. Peripheral blood samples showed relatively rare disease-linked clones, and these clones were CD8+.

Germline assignment: CDR1 SGHTA and CDR2 FQGNSA. V was trimmed by 7 bases and J by 4 bases, leaving 14 bases between them. The length of the CDR3 is 14 residues. TCRdb ran MiXCR on the 5' RACE reads and lists one entry per CDR3 protein. The sample lists around 490,000 distinct CDR3 sequences, about 5.7% seen once, with 3% to 4.5% in the top ten. Sequencing was carried out using blood, either unsorted or a sorted T cell fraction (not recorded which). The chain is built from TRBV7-2 and TRBJ1-3, with D perhaps matching TRBD1 (6 bases). This sequence was found in a male donor with ankylosing spondylitis. CDR3 residues: CASKTGRTGNTIYF. CDR3 nucleotide sequence: TGTGCCAGCAAGACAGGCAGAACAGGAAACACCATATATTTT.